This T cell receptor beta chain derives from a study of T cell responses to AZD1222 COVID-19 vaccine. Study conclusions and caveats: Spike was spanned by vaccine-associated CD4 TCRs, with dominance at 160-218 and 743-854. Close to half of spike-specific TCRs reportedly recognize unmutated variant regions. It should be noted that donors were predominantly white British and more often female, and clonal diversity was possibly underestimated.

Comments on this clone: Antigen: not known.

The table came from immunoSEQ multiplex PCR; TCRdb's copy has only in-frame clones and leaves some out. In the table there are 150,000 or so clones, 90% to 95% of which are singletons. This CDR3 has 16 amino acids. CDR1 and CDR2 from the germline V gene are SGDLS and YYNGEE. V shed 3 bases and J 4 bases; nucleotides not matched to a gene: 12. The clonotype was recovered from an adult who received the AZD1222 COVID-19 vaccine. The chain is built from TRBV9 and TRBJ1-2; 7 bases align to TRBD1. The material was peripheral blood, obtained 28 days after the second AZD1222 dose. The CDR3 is CASSDPGQNIFYGYTF. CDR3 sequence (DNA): TGTGCCAGCAGCGACCCGGGACAGAATATTTTCTATGGCTACACCTTC.